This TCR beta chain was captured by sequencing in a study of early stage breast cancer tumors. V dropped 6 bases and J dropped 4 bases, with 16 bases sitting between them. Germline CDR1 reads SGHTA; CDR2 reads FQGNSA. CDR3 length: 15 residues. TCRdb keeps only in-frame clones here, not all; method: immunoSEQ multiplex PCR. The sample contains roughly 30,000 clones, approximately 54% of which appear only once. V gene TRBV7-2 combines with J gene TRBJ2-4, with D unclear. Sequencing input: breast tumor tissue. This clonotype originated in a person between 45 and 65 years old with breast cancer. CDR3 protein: CASSSLWEGKNIQYF. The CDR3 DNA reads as TGTGCCAGCAGTTCCTTATGGGAAGGAAAAAACATTCAGTACTTC.